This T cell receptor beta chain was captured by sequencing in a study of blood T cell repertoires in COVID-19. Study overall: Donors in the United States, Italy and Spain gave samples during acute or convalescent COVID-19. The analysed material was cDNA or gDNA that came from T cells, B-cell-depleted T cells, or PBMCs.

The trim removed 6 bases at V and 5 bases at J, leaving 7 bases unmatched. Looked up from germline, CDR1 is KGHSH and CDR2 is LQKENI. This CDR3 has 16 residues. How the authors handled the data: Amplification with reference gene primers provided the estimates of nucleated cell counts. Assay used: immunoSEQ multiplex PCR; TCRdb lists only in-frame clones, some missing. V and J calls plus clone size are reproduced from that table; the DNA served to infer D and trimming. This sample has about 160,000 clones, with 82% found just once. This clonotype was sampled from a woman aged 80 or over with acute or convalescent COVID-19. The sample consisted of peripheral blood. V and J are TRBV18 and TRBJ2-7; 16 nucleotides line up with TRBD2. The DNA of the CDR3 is TGTGCCAGCTCCCCGGGACTAGCGGGAGGGCCCGACGAGCAGTACTTC. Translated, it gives CASSPGLAGGPDEQYF.